This T cell receptor beta chain was profiled in a study of CXCR3-negative and CXCR3-positive naive CD8 T cells. Study-wide results and caveats: Memory CD8+ cells had much lower diversity, and both naive subsets had comparably high diversity. Naive cells that were CXCR3-negative or CXCR3-positive used TRBV-TRBJ genes alike, while memory cells diverged. Naive cells positive for CXCR3 carried more hydrophobic TRB CDR3s than CXCR3-negative ones.

Germline V gives CDR1 MDHEN, CDR2 SYDVKM. There are 15 residues in the CDR3. With regard to this clonotype: The antigen is unknown.

5' RACE with UMI labels generated the TRB cDNA libraries. For each CDR3 protein, TCRdb gives one entry from its re-call of the 5' RACE reads, without DNA. The clone table shows about 130,000 distinct CDR3 sequences, with the ten largest holding 0.29%. The sample consisted of naive CXCR3- CD8+ T cells from blood. Subset noted: CD45RO-CCR7+CD27+CD95- naive CD8+ T cells lacking CXCR3 (TNR3-). The chain uses TRBV28 and TRBJ2-2; TCRdb indicates TRBD2, and absent DNA this call remains unverified. This sequence was found in a human donor in good health. Some clones in this sample may be carry-over from other donors' samples. The CDR3 is CASSGVTRLSGELFF.